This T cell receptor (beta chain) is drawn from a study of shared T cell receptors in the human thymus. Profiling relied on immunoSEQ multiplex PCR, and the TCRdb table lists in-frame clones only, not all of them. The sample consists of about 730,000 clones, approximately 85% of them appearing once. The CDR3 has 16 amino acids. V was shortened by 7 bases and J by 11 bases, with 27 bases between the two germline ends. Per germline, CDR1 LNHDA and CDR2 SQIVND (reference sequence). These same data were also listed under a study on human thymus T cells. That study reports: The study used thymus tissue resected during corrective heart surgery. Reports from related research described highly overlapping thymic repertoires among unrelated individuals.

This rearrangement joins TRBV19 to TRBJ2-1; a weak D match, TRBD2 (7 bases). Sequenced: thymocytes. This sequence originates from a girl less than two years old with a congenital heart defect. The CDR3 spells CASTDTARGGISQQFF. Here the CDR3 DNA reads TGTGCCAGTACCGACACGGCCAGGGGAGGGATTTCGCAGCAGTTCTTC. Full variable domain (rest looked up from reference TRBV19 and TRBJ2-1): DGGITQSPKYLFRKEGQNVTLSCEQNLNHDAMYWYRQDPGQGLRLIYYSQIVNDFQKGDIAEGYSVSREKKESFPLTVTSAQKNPTAFYLCASTDTARGGISQQFFGPGTRLTVL.